The 9 T cell receptor beta chains below come from one sample, sequenced in a study of identical twins. TCRdb itself ran the 5' RACE reads through MiXCR, one entry per CDR3 protein. The sample shows approximately 700,000 distinct CDR3 sequences, 6% to 6.5% of them seen only once. The specimen was naive T cells sorted from blood. The receptor source for this set is a man aged 18 to 35 in good health.

This clonotype came up many times. The rearrangement uses TRBV5-5 and TRBJ1-1; tentatively, D is TRBD1 (6 bases). V dropped 1 base and J dropped 8 bases, with 9 bases sitting between them. The CDR3 is 12 residues long. Germline V gene lookup returns CDR1 SGHKS and CDR2 YYEKEE (reference sequence). The CDR3 coding sequence is TGTGCCAGCAGCTTGAACAGGGCAGAAGCTTTCTTT. As protein: CASSLNRAEAFF.

This chain uses TRBV18 with TRBJ2-2; D is perhaps TRBD1 (6 bases). Trimming cost V 3 bases and J 3 bases, with 11 bases left between them. This CDR3 comprises 15 residues. The germline V gene has CDR1 KGHSH and CDR2 LQKENI. The CDR3 DNA reads as TGTGCCAGCTCACCGGGGGCTATCGACACCGGGGAGCTGTTTTTT. As protein: CASSPGAIDTGELFF.

This clonotype was counted many times. The rearrangement uses TRBV12-3 or TRBV12-4 and TRBJ2-3; 12 bases align to TRBD2. The CDR3 is 16 amino acids. The V and J ends lost 5 bases and 5 bases, in that order; junction bases with no gene match: 8. The chain's CDR3 is CASSKLAGGNKDTQYF. As DNA, the CDR3 is TGTGCCAGCAGTAAACTAGCGGGAGGAAATAAAGATACGCAGTATTTT.

There are many counts of this clonotype. This sequence joins TRBV7-2 and TRBJ2-1; the D gene is possibly TRBD2 (7 bases). The CDR3 covers 16 residues. The ends were cut back, 7 bases at V and 6 bases at J, with 22 bases in the middle. Per germline, CDR1 SGHTA and CDR2 FQGNSA. The CDR3 here is CASNLRGGPSGNEQFF. In DNA, the CDR3 is TGTGCCAGCAACCTAAGGGGGGGTCCCAGCGGCAATGAGCAGTTCTTC.

The chain uses TRBV7-3 and TRBJ2-5; TRBD1 matches at 7 bases. After removal of 2 bases from V and 1 base from J, the junction contained 7 bases not matched to a gene. CDR3 size: 16 residues. From germline, CDR1 is SGHTA and CDR2 FQGTGA. The CDR3, as DNA: TGTGCCAGCAGCTTAGGTACAGGGGCGCCCCAAGAGACCCAGTACTTC. As protein: CASSLGTGAPQETQYF. The whole variable domain, remainder taken from reference TRBV7-3 and TRBJ2-5, is GAGVSQTPSNKVTEKGKYVELRCDPISGHTALYWYRQSLGQGPEFLIYFQGTGAADDSGLPNDRFFAVRPEGSVSTLKIQRTERGDSAVYLCASSLGTGAPQETQYFGPGTRLLVL.

There are many counts of this clonotype. The rearrangement joins TRBV27 to TRBJ2-1; D might be TRBD2 (5 bases). Trimming took off 3 bases at V and 0 bases at J, with 15 bases between the two ends. CDR3 length: 17 residues. In germline, CDR1 is MNHEY, CDR2 SMNVEV (reference sequence). CDR3 region: CASSFGPPGDSYNEQFF. CDR3 nucleotides: TGTGCCAGCAGTTTCGGGCCCCCCGGGGACTCCTACAATGAGCAGTTCTTC.

This clonotype was picked up many times. CDR3 protein: CSAAGTDNYGYTF. CDR3 nucleotide sequence: TGCAGTGCCGCGGGGACAGATAACTATGGCTACACCTTC. The rearrangement joins TRBV20-1 to TRBJ1-2; 7 nucleotides line up with TRBD1. CDR3 length: 13 residues. CDR1 and CDR2 from the germline V gene are DFQATT and SNEGSKA (reference sequence). V lost 6 bases, J lost 1 base, and 5 bases stayed unmatched.

In nucleotides, the CDR3 is TGTGCCAGCAGTCGCACCCTCGGGGACCAAGAGACCCAGTACTTC. Protein: CASSRTLGDQETQYF. This chain uses TRBV27 with TRBJ2-5, with a weak D call TRBD2 (5 bases). This CDR3 has 15 residues. CDR1 MNHEY and CDR2 SMNVEV come from the germline V gene (reference sequence). Trimming stripped 5 bases from V and 0 bases from J, with 13 bases between.

This chain connects TRBV30 to TRBJ1-2, with D uncertain. Trimming left V 4 bases short and J 8 bases short, with 14 bases between. The CDR3 contains 12 residues. Germline V gene data show CDR1 as GTSNPN and CDR2 as SVGIG (reference sequence). This CDR3 is CAWTNLFEGYTF. CDR3 in DNA: TGTGCCTGGACCAACTTATTTGAGGGCTACACCTTC.